This T cell receptor beta chain comes out of a study of siplizumab effects on memory and regulatory T cells. TCRdb's copy holds only in-frame clones and misses some; the assay was immunoSEQ multiplex PCR. The sample shows about 100,000 clones, 94% of them seen only once. This CDR3 is built from 13 residues. The germline gives CDR1 SGHRS, CDR2 YFSETQ. V lost 3 bases and J 1 base, leaving 7 bases between the germline ends. The sequence came from a human donor in good health. The genes are TRBV5-1 and TRBJ1-1; D is undetermined. Sequencing was performed on Tregs sorted from blood. The CDR3 sequence is CASSSHGNTEAFF. Written as DNA, the CDR3 is TGCGCCAGCAGCTCACACGGGAACACTGAAGCTTTCTTT.